Presented here are 10 T cell receptor beta chains from one specimen sequenced in a study of cytomegalovirus exposure and HLA in healthy donors. Researchers ran the PCR with 60 Vbeta and 13 Jbeta primers. This table comes from immunoSEQ multiplex PCR, and its TCRdb copy is limited to in-frame clones, with some not included. In the table there are 150,000 to 200,000 clones, approximately 85% of which are singletons. Material for sequencing was PBMCs. The receptors were gathered from a man between 25 and 39 years old in good health and CMV-seropositive.

This chain uses TRBV29-1 with TRBJ1-2; 7 bases align to TRBD1. The CDR3 loop spans 13 amino acids. Germline V lookup: CDR1 SQVTM, CDR2 ANQGSEA. J gave up 8 bases and V 0 bases, and 6 bases lay outside the gene matches. The CDR3 reads CSVEDRGSNGYTF. The DNA of the CDR3 is TGCAGCGTTGAAGACAGGGGGTCGAACGGCTACACCTTC.

This chain links TRBV7-8 with TRBJ1-5, with 9 bases lining up with TRBD1. Germline values: CDR1 SGHVS, CDR2 FQNEAQ. Unmatched junction bases numbered 8, after V lost 5 bases and J lost 3 bases. CDR3 length: 16 residues. The CDR3 loop reads CASSLPDRGYNQPQHF. The CDR3 DNA reads as TGTGCCAGCAGCCTCCCCGACAGGGGGTACAATCAGCCCCAGCATTTT.

The chain employs TRBV7-2 and TRBJ1-3; 8 positions match TRBD1. Germline CDR1 is SGHTA and CDR2 is FQGNSA. V trimming: 5 bases; J trimming: 2 bases; junction bases outside the gene matches: 2. This CDR3 has 14 amino acids. This chain's CDR3 is CASSLGQAGNTIYF. CDR3 nucleotide sequence: TGTGCCAGCAGCCTGGGACAGGCTGGAAACACCATATATTTT.

The chain employs TRBV19 and TRBJ1-1, with 7 bases that match TRBD1. V was clipped by 6 bases and J by 7 bases; unmatched bases: 8. Germline CDR1 LNHDA, CDR2 SQIVND (reference sequence). This CDR3 is built from 13 residues. Written as DNA, the CDR3 is TGTGCCAGTAGGGACAGGCCGCACCTTGAAGCTTTCTTT. Protein sequence: CASRDRPHLEAFF.

V and J are TRBV25-1 and TRBJ2-2, with TRBD2 identical over 8 bases. The germline V gene encodes CDR1 MGHDK and CDR2 SYGVNS. J lost 5 bases, V lost 6 bases, and 11 bases had no gene match. The length of the CDR3 is 16 residues. The CDR3 bases are TGTGCCAGCAGCGAAGGAGCGGGAGTGGGTACCGGGGAGCTGTTTTTT. Its protein product is CASSEGAGVGTGELFF.

The V call is TRBV25-1, the J call TRBJ2-3; D not resolved. This CDR3 is built from 16 residues. Germline V gene data show CDR1 as MGHDK and CDR2 as SYGVNS. With 2 bases removed from V and 0 bases from J, the gap between germline ends came to 12 bases. CDR3 sequence reads: CASSEESETSTDTQYF. CDR3 DNA: TGTGCCAGCAGTGAAGAATCAGAGACTAGCACAGATACGCAGTATTTT.

The chain combines TRBV29-1 with TRBJ1-4, with D tentatively TRBD1 (6 bases). Trimming pared 4 bases from V and 6 bases from J, leaving 9 bases between. The CDR3 has 12 residues. Per germline, CDR1 SQVTM and CDR2 ANQGSEA. In nucleotides, the CDR3 is TGCAGCGTTGGACAGGACCATGAAAAACTGTTTTTT. Protein: CSVGQDHEKLFF.

V is TRBV29-1 and J is TRBJ1-1, with 10 nucleotides matching TRBD1. CDR1 and CDR2 from the germline V gene are SQVTM and ANQGSEA. The CDR3 has 13 residues. V shed 6 bases, J shed 9 bases, and the junction held 10 bases outside the gene matches. The CDR3 loop reads CSVPGQGQWKAFF. CDR3 in DNA: TGCAGCGTCCCGGGACAGGGGCAGTGGAAAGCTTTCTTT.

The chain is built from TRBV7-9 and TRBJ2-3; D is unresolved. Germline V CDR1 and CDR2: SEHNR, FQNEAQ (reference sequence). V lost 3 bases and J lost 1, with 14 bases in between. CDR3 length: 16 amino acids. The DNA of the CDR3 is TGTGCCAGCAGCTTTCCGGCGAGCGTCCGCACAGATACGCAGTATTTT. As protein: CASSFPASVRTDTQYF.

Concerning this clone itself: The identical CDR3 is also encoded by other nucleotide sequences in the sample. The V call is TRBV11-3, the J call TRBJ2-7; 7 bases map to TRBD1. The CDR3 totals 13 residues. V lost 4 bases to trimming and J lost 2 bases; unmatched junction nucleotides: 2. Looked up from germline, CDR1 is SGHNT and CDR2 is YENEEA. CDR3 DNA: TGTGCCAGCAGCTACAGGGGTCCCTACGAGCAGTACTTC. As protein: CASSYRGPYEQYF.